Reported below is one TCR beta chain. Germline values: CDR1 MNHNY, CDR2 SVGAGI (reference sequence). J gave up 3 bases and V 6 bases, and 7 bases lay outside the gene matches. The CDR3 is 15 amino acids. These data originate in a study of cytomegalovirus exposure and HLA in healthy donors. The study ran its PCR with 60 Vbeta and 13 Jbeta primers. The data were produced by immunoSEQ multiplex PCR, yet TCRdb's version contains in-frame clones alone and is incomplete. The sample carries around 88,000 clones, about four fifths recorded once. V and J are TRBV6-6 and TRBJ2-2, with 7 bases matching TRBD2. Input material: PBMCs. The origin of this receptor is a woman in her 40s in good health and CMV-seropositive. CDR3 coding DNA: TGTGCCAGCAGCAGGACTAGTAAGGACACCGGGGAGCTGTTTTTT. Protein product: CASSRTSKDTGELFF.